This T cell receptor beta chain comes out of a study of blood T cell repertoires in COVID-19. Study summary: Material from acute and convalescent COVID-19 was sourced from the United States, Italy and Spain.

Under the authors' procedure: Reference gene primer amplification yielded estimated nucleated cell counts. The protocol was immunoSEQ multiplex PCR, while the TCRdb copy is restricted to in-frame clones and leaves out a portion. Clonal size and the V and J genes are those of that table, whereas D and trimming came from the DNA. The sample consists of 100,000 or so clones, around 84% of them appearing once. This CDR3 has 13 residues. Germline loops: CDR1 MGHRA, CDR2 YSYEKL. V was clipped by 0 bases and J by 4 bases, with 6 bases between them. The receptor was derived from a woman aged 55-69 years with acute or convalescent COVID-19. This chain uses TRBV4-1 with TRBJ1-2; D gene ambiguous. Material: peripheral blood. CDR3 loop: CASSQETVYGYTF. As DNA, the CDR3 is TGCGCCAGCAGCCAAGAAACAGTCTATGGCTACACCTTC.